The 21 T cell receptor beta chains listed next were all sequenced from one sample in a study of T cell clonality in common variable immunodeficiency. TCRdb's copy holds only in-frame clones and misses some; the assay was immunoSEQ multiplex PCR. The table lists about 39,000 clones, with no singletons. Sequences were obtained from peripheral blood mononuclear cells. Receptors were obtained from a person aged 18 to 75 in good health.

The CDR3 region is CASSLGLAAFSYEQYF. The covered CDR3 bases are TGTGCCAGCAGCTTAGGACTAGCGGCCTTCTCCTACGAG. The rearrangement links TRBV7-8 to TRBJ2-7; TRBD2 matches at 9 bases. The observed sequence ends 3 residues before the CDR3 terminus, with the missing tail filled in from the germline J gene. The junction had 4 bases not matched to a gene; V was cut back by 1 base and J by 0 bases. Germline loops: CDR1 SGHVS, CDR2 FQNEAQ. The CDR3 has 16 amino acids. The complete variable domain, with remaining parts taken from reference TRBV7-8 and TRBJ2-7, reads GAGVSQSPRYKVAKRGQDVALRCDPISGHVSLFWYQQALGQGPEFLTYFQNEAQLDKSGLPSDRFFAERPEGSVSTLKIQRTQQEDSAVYLCASSLGLAAFSYEQYFGPGTRLTVT.

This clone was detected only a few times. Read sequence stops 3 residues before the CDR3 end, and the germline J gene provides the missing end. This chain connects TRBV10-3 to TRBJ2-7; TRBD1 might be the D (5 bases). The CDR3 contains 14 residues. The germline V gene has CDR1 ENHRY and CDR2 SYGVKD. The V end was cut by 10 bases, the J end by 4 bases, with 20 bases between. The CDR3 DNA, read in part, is TGTGCCACCGTAGACAGACACGCGACTTACGAG. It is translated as CATVDRHATYE. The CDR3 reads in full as CATVDRHATYEQYF.

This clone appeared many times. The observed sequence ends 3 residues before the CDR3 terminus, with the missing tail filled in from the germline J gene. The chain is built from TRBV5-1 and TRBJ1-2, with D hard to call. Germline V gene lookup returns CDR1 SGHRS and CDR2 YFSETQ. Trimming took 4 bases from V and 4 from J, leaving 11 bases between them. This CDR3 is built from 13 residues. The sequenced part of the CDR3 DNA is TGCGCCAGCAGCAGCGCCACCCCCTATGGC. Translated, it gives CASSSATPYG. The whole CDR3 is CASSSATPYGYTF.

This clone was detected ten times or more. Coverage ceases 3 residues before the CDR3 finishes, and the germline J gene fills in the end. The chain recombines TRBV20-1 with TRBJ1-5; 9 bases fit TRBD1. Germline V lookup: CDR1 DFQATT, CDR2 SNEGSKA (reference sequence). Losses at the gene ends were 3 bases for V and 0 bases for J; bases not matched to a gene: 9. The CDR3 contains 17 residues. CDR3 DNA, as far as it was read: TGCAGTGCTAGCCGACCGACAGGGGGAGATAGCAATCAGCCC. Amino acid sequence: CSASRPTGGDSNQP. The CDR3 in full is CSASRPTGGDSNQPQHF.

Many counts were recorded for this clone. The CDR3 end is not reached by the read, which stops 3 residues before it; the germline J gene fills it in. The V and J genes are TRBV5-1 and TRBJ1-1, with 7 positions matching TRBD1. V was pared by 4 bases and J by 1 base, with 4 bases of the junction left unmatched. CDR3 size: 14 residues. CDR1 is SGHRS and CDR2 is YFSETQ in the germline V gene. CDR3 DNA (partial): TGCGCCAGCAGCATCGGGACAGCGAACACTGAA. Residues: CASSIGTANTE. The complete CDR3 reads CASSIGTANTEAFF.

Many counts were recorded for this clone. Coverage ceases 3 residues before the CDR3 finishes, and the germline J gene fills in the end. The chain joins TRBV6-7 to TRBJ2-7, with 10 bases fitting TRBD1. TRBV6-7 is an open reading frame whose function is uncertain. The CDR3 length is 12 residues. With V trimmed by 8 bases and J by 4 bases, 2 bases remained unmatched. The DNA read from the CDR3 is TGTGCCAGCGACAGGGGGCGATACGAG. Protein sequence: CASDRGRYE. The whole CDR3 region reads CASDRGRYEQYF.

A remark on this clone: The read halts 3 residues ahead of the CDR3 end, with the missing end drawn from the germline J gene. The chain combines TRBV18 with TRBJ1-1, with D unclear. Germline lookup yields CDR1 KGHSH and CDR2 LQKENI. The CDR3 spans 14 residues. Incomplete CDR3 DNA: TGTGCCAGCTCACCAATGCGGGAGGGCCATCAA. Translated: CASSPMREGHQ. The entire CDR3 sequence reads CASSPMREGHQAFF.

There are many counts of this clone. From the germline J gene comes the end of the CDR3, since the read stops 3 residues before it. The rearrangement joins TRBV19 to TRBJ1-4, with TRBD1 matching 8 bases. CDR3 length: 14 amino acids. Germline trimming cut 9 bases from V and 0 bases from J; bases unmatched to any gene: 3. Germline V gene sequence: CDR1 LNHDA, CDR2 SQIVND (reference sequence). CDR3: CARDRGATNEKLFF. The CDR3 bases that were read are TGTGCCAGAGACAGGGGCGCAACTAATGAAAAA. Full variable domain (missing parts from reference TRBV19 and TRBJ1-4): DGGITQSPKYLFRKEGQNVTLSCEQNLNHDAMYWYRQDPGQGLRLIYYSQIVNDFQKGDIAEGYSVSREKKESFPLTVTSAQKNPTAFYLCARDRGATNEKLFFGSGTQLSVL.

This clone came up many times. The CDR3 is CASTEMPGQGTYEQYF. CDR3 DNA, as far as it was read: TGTGCCAGCACCGAAATGCCGGGACAAGGCACCTACGAG. The chain recombines TRBV2 with TRBJ2-7, with D possibly matching TRBD1 (6 bases). The CDR3 goes on 3 residues after the read ends, and that part is filled in from the germline J gene. Trimming pared 7 bases from V and 2 bases from J, leaving 21 bases between. The V gene's germline CDR1 is SNHLY and CDR2 FYNNEI. This CDR3 is 16 amino acids long.

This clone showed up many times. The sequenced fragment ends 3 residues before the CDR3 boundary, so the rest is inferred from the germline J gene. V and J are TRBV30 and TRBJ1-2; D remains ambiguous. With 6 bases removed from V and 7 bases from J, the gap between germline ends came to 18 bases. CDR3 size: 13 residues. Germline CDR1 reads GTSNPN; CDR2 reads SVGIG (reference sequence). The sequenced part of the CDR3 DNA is TGTGCCTGTCACGGTGGATTCCGGGGTGGC. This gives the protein CACHGGFRGG. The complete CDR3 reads CACHGGFRGGYTF.

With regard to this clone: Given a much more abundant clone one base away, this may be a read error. Here the CDR3 reads CASSPRTGATDTQYF. The sequenced part of the CDR3 DNA is TGCGCCAGCAGTCCCCGGACTGGTGCCACAGATACC. The chain employs TRBV5-1 and TRBJ2-5, with D perhaps matching TRBD2 (5 bases). The CDR3 end lies 3 residues beyond the end of the read and is filled in from the germline J gene. The CDR3 length is 15 residues. Germline CDR1 reads SGHRS; CDR2 reads YFSETQ.

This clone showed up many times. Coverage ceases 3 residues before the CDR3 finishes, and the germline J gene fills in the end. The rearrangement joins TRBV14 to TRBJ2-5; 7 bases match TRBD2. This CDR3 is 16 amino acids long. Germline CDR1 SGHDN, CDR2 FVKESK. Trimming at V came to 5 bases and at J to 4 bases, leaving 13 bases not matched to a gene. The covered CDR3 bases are TGTGCCAGCAGCGGCGACCGGACTAGTAGGAGAGAGACC. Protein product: CASSGDRTSRRET. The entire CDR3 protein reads CASSGDRTSRRETQYF.

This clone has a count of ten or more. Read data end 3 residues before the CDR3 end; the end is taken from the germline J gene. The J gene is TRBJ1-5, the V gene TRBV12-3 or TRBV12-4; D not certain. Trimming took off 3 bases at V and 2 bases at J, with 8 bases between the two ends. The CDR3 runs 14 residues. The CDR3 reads CASSFGQGNQPQHF. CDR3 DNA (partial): TGTGCCAGCAGTTTTGGCCAGGGCAATCAGCCC.

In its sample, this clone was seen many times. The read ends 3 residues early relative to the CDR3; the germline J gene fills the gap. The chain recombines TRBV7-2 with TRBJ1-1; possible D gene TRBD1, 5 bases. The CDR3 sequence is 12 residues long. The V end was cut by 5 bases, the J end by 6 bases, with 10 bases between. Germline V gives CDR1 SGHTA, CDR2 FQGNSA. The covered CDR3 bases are TGTGCCAGCAGCCTGCGGGGCGCTGAA. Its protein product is CASSLRGAE. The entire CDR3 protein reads CASSLRGAEAFF.

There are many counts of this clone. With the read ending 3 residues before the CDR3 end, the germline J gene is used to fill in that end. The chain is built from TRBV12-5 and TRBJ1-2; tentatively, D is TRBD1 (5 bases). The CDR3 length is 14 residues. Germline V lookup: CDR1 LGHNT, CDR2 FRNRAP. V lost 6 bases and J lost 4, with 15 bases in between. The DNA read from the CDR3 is TGTGCTAGTGGGCCTCCGGGGGGAACCTATGGC. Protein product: CASGPPGGTYG. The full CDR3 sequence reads CASGPPGGTYGYTF.

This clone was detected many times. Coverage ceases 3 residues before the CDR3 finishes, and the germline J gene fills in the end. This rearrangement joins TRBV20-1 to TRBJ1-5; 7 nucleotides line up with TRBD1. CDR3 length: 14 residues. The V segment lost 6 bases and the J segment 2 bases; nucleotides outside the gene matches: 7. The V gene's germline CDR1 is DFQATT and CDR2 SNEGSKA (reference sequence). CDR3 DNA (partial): TGCAGTGCATCGAACAGGGGAGGCAATCAGCCC. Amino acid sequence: CSASNRGGNQP. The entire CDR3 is CSASNRGGNQPQHF.

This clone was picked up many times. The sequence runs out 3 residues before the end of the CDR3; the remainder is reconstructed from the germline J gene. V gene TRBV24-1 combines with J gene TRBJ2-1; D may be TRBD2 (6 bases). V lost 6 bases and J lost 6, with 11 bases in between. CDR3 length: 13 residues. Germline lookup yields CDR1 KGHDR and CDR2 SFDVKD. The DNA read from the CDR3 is TGTGCCACCAGTCCGCCCGGGGGCAATGAG. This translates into CATSPPGGNE. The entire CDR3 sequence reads CATSPPGGNEQFF.

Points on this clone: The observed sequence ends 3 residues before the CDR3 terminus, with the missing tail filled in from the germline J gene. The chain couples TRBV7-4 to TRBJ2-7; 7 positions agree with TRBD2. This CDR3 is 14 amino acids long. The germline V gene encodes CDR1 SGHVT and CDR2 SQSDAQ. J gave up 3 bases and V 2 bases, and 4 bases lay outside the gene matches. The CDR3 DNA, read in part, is TGTGCCAGCAGCTTAAGCGGGGTTCACTACGAG. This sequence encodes CASSLSGVHYE. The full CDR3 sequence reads CASSLSGVHYEQYF.

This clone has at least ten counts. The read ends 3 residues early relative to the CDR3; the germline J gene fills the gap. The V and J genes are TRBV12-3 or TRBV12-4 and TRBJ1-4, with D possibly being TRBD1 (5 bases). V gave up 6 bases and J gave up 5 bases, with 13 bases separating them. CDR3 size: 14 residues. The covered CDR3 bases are TGTGCCAGCAGACTGACAGATACAAATGAAAAA. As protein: CASRLTDTNEK. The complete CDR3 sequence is CASRLTDTNEKLFF.

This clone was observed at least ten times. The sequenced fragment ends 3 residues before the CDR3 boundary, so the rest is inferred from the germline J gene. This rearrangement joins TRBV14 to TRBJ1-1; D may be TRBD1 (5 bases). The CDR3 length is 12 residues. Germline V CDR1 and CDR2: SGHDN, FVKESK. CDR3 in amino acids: CASSHPQGDAFF. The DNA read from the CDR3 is TGTGCCAGCAGCCACCCTCAGGGTGAC.

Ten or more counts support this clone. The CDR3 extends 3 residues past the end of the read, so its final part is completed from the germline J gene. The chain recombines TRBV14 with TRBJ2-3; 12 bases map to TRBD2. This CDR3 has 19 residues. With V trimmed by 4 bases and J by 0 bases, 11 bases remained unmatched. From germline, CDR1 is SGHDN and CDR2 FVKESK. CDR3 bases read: TGTGCCAGCAGCCGTGTGACTAGCGGGAGAATCCCCAGCACAGATACG. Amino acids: CASSRVTSGRIPSTDT. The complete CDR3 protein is CASSRVTSGRIPSTDTQYF.